This record concerns one TCR beta chain sequence. This CDR3 is built from 15 residues. Trimming took off 2 bases at V and 0 bases at J, with 13 bases between the two ends. The germline gives CDR1 GTSNPN, CDR2 SVGIG (reference sequence). It was with 60 Vbeta and 13 Jbeta primers that the PCR ran. TCRdb's table, derived via immunoSEQ multiplex PCR, lists solely in-frame clones and lacks some. The sample yields around 67,000 clones, roughly four fifths seen once. The sample is drawn from a study of cytomegalovirus exposure and HLA in healthy donors. The clonotype comes from a woman aged 30 to 39 in good health and CMV-seropositive. Input material: PBMCs. The chain combines TRBV30 with TRBJ1-1, with D maybe TRBD1 (6 bases). The CDR3 is CAWSPNRALNTEAFF. CDR3 coding DNA: TGTGCCTGGAGTCCCAACAGGGCCCTGAACACTGAAGCTTTCTTT.